Included here is one T cell receptor beta chain sequence, with context. The antigen remains undetermined. This sample was taken from a study of cytomegalovirus exposure and HLA in healthy donors. Overall study results and limits: Later work found most CMV-associated TCR beta chains apparently HLA-restricted.

A multiplex PCR was run with 60 Vbeta primers and 13 Jbeta primers. This table comes from immunoSEQ multiplex PCR, and its TCRdb copy is limited to in-frame clones, with some not included. The top ten hold 0.2% to 0.25% of the sample, which has 200,000 to 250,000 clones, less than 85% seen once. The sample was PBMCs. This receptor was obtained from a girl aged 2 to 9 in good health and CMV-seronegative.

CDR3 sequence: CASSLRTGREQYF. CDR3 nucleotides: TGTGCCAGCAGTCTACGGACAGGGCGCGAGCAGTACTTC. The chain employs TRBV6-5 and TRBJ2-5; 8 bases match TRBD1. With the DNA end fitting TRBJ2-7 better, the J assignment may be wrong. The germline V gene has CDR1 MNHEY and CDR2 SVGAGI. CDR3 length equals 13 residues.